These 13 T cell receptor beta chains were sequenced from one sample in a study of T cell responses to AZD1222 COVID-19 vaccine. Produced via immunoSEQ multiplex PCR; TCRdb's table is partial and in-frame only. The top ten hold 5.1% of the sample, which has around 140,000 clones, 70% to 90% seen once. Sequenced here: peripheral blood, sampled on day 0 of AZD1222 vaccination. All receptors come from an adult in good health.

The gene calls are TRBV5-1 and TRBJ1-1; 8 bases are a match to TRBD1. The CDR3 is made up of 12 amino acids. The V and J ends lost 4 bases and 10 bases, in that order; junction bases with no gene match: 6. Germline assignment: CDR1 SGHRS and CDR2 YFSETQ. CDR3 DNA: TGCGCCAGCAGCCAGACAGGGGAATCAGCTTTCTTT. It yields the protein CASSQTGESAFF.

This clone was seen only a few times. The rearrangement links TRBV2 to TRBJ1-2; D unclear. V dropped 3 bases and J dropped 2 bases, with 16 bases sitting between them. The CDR3 sequence is 16 residues long. Germline CDR1 reads SNHLY; CDR2 reads FYNNEI. CDR3 sequence (DNA): TGTGCCAGCAGTGACGCGGCTTACTCGGAGAACTATGGCTACACCTTC. It yields the protein CASSDAAYSENYGYTF.

The sample holds a few counts of this clone. The chain joins TRBV15 to TRBJ1-2; D uncertain. Germline lookup yields CDR1 LNHNV and CDR2 YYDKDF (reference sequence). The ends were cut back, 5 bases at V and 0 bases at J, with 13 bases in the middle. There are 15 residues in the CDR3. DNA of the CDR3: TGTGCCACCAGCGGCGGGAGAGCCGCTAACTATGGCTACACCTTC. Its translation is CATSGGRAANYGYTF.

The chain couples TRBV7-8 to TRBJ2-3, with 8 bases aligning to TRBD2. Germline CDR1 is SGHVS and CDR2 is FQNEAQ. The CDR3 extends over 20 amino acids. V lost 3 bases, J lost 7 bases, and 24 bases stayed unmatched. The CDR3 protein is CASSFPSPPIPAGDEYTQYF. CDR3 DNA: TGTGCCAGCAGCTTCCCTTCCCCCCCTATTCCAGCGGGAGATGAGTATACGCAGTATTTT.

The genes are TRBV19 and TRBJ2-7; 7 nucleotides agree with TRBD1. The length of the CDR3 is 15 residues. Trimming took 3 bases from V and 0 from J; bases not matched to a gene: 5. CDR1 and CDR2 (germline): LNHDA, SQIVND (reference sequence). The DNA of the CDR3 is TGTGCCAGTAGTATGGTAGGGGACAGCTCCTACGAGCAGTACTTC. Its translation: CASSMVGDSSYEQYF.

This chain links TRBV7-9 with TRBJ1-3; D might be TRBD1 (6 bases). The CDR3 length is 16 residues. Germline V gives CDR1 SEHNR, CDR2 FQNEAQ (reference sequence). Trimming left V 2 bases short and J 0 bases short, with 11 bases between. This chain's CDR3 is CASSLTGQVSGNTIYF. The DNA for the CDR3 is TGTGCCAGCAGCTTAACGGGACAAGTCTCTGGAAACACCATATATTTT.

This clone showed up just once. This sequence joins TRBV5-1 and TRBJ1-1; 10 bases fit TRBD1. Germline CDR1 and CDR2: SGHRS and YFSETQ. With V trimmed by 0 bases and J by 4 bases, 3 bases remained unmatched. This CDR3 has 15 amino acids. Here the CDR3 reads CASSLGTGGSTEAFF. The CDR3 bases are TGCGCCAGCAGCTTGGGGACAGGGGGTTCCACTGAAGCTTTCTTT. Full variable domain (missing parts from reference TRBV5-1 and TRBJ1-1): KAGVTQTPRYLIKTRGQQVTLSCSPISGHRSVSWYQQTPGQGLQFLFEYFSETQRNKGNFPGRFSGRQFSNSRSEMNVSTLELGDSALYLCASSLGTGGSTEAFFGQGTRLTVV.

The CDR3 reads CASSGVTGGSETQYF. Written as DNA, the CDR3 is TGTGCCAGCAGTGGTGTTACAGGGGGCTCAGAGACCCAGTACTTC. The chain recombines TRBV2 with TRBJ2-5, with 9 bases fitting TRBD1. Looked up from germline, CDR1 is SNHLY and CDR2 is FYNNEI. The CDR3 runs 15 residues. V shed 4 bases and J 4 bases; nucleotides not matched to a gene: 7.

V usage is TRBV5-1 and J usage is TRBJ2-5; 11 nucleotides align to TRBD1. This CDR3 has 13 residues. CDR1 and CDR2 from the germline V gene are SGHRS and YFSETQ. V was clipped by 5 bases and J by 7 bases; unmatched bases: 4. The CDR3 sequence is CASRLGQGVTQYF. CDR3 coding DNA: TGCGCCAGCAGACTGGGACAGGGGGTGACCCAGTACTTC.

The CDR3 bases are TGTGCCAGTAGCCGGACAGGGGGCGATCAGCCCCAGCATTTT. It specifies CASSRTGGDQPQHF. The gene calls are TRBV19 and TRBJ1-5, with 11 bases identical to TRBD1. Unmatched junction bases numbered 3, after V lost 6 bases and J lost 5 bases. This CDR3 comprises 14 residues. Germline V gene data show CDR1 as LNHDA and CDR2 as SQIVND (reference sequence). Variable domain in full (rest from reference TRBV19 and TRBJ1-5): DGGITQSPKYLFRKEGQNVTLSCEQNLNHDAMYWYRQDPGQGLRLIYYSQIVNDFQKGDIAEGYSVSREKKESFPLTVTSAQKNPTAFYLCASSRTGGDQPQHFGDGTRLSIL.

V gene TRBV9 combines with J gene TRBJ1-4; D call uncertain. Trimming left V 0 bases short and J 4 bases short, with 10 bases between. The CDR3 totals 15 residues. Looked up from germline, CDR1 is SGDLS and CDR2 is YYNGEE. As DNA, the CDR3 is TGTGCCAGCAGCGTAGCTATAGGTGTTAATGAAAAACTGTTTTTT. Protein product: CASSVAIGVNEKLFF.

This CDR3 is CASGTGTGGMQPQHF. CDR3 nucleotide sequence: TGTGCCAGCGGAACCGGGACAGGCGGGATGCAGCCCCAGCATTTT. This chain joins TRBV28 and TRBJ1-5, with 8 bases lining up with TRBD1. Germline V CDR1 and CDR2: MDHEN, SYDVKM. The CDR3 contains 15 residues. V lost 8 bases and J lost 7; bases outside the gene matches: 13.

This sequence joins TRBV19 and TRBJ1-5; D is ambiguous. This CDR3 contains 17 residues. V gave up 1 base and J gave up 3 bases, with 16 bases separating them. Germline lookup yields CDR1 LNHDA and CDR2 SQIVND (reference sequence). The CDR3 spells CASSIGLTSVYNQPQHF. In DNA form, the CDR3 reads TGTGCCAGTAGTATAGGCCTGACTTCGGTTTACAATCAGCCCCAGCATTTT.